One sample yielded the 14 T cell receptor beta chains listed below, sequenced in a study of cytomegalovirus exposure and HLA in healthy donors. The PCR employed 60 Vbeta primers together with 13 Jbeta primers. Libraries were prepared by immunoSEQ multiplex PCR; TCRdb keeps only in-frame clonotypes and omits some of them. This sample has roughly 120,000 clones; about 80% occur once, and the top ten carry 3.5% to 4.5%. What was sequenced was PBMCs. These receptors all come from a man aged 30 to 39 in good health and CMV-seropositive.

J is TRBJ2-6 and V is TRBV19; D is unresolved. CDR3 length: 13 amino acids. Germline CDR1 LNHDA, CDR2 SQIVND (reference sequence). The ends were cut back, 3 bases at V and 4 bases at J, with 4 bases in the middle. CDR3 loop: CASSIQGANVLTF. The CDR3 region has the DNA TGTGCCAGTAGTATTCAGGGGGCCAACGTCCTGACTTTC. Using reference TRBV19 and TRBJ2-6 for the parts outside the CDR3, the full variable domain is DGGITQSPKYLFRKEGQNVTLSCEQNLNHDAMYWYRQDPGQGLRLIYYSQIVNDFQKGDIAEGYSVSREKKESFPLTVTSAQKNPTAFYLCASSIQGANVLTFGAGSRLTVL.

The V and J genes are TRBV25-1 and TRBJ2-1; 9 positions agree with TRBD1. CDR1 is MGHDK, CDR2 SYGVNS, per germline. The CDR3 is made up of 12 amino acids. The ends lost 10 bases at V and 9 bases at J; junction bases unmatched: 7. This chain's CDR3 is CATNTGGGEQFF. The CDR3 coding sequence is TGTGCCACCAACACAGGGGGCGGTGAGCAGTTCTTC.

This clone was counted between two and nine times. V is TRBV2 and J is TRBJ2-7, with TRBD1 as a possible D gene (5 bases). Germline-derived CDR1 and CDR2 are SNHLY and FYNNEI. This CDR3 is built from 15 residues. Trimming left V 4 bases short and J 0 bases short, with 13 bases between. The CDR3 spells CASSVDSDSSYEQYF. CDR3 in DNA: TGTGCCAGCAGTGTAGACAGTGATAGCTCCTACGAGCAGTACTTC.

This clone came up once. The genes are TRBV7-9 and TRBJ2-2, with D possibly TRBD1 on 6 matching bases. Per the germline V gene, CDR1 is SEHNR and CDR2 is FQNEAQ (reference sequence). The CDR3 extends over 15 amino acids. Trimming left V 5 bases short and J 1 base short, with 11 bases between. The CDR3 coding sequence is TGTGCCAGCAGCCGCGACAGGAGGAACACCGGGGAGCTGTTTTTT. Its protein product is CASSRDRRNTGELFF.

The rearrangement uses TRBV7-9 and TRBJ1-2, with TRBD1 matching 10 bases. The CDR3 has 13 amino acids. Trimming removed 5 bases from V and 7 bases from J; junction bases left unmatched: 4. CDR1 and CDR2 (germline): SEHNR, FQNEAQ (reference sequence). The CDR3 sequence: CASSPGQGGGYTF. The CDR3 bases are TGTGCCAGCAGCCCAGGACAGGGGGGTGGCTACACCTTC.

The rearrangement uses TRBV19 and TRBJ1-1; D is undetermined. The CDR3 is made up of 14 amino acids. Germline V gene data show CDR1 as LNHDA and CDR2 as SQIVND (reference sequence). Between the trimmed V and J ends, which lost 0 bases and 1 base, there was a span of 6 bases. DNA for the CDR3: TGTGCCAGTAGTATAGATGAGTGGAACACTGAAGCTTTCTTT. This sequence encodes CASSIDEWNTEAFF.

The CDR3 sequence is CSVAGQETQYF. The CDR3 nucleotides are TGCAGCGTTGCCGGGCAAGAGACCCAGTACTTC. The V and J genes are TRBV29-1 and TRBJ2-5; D gene unclear. This CDR3 is 11 amino acids long. Trimming cost V 4 bases and J 2 bases, with 5 bases left between them. Per germline, CDR1 SQVTM and CDR2 ANQGSEA.

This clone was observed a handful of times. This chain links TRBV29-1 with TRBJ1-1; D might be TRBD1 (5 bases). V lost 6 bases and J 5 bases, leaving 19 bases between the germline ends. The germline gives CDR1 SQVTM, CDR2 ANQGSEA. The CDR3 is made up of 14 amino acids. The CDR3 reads CSVAQGGARTEAFF. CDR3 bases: TGCAGCGTCGCCCAAGGAGGGGCTAGAACTGAAGCTTTCTTT.

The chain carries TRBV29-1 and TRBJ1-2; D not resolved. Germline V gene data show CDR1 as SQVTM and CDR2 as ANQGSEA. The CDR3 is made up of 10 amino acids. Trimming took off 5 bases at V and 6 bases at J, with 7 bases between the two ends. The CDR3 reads CSVFEDGYTF. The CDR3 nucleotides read TGCAGCGTTTTTGAGGATGGCTACACCTTC. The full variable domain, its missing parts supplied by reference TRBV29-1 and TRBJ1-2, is SAVISQKPSRDICQRGTSLTIQCQVDSQVTMMFWYRQQPGQSLTLIATANQGSEATYESGFVIDKFPISRPNLTFSTLTVSNMSPEDSSIYLCSVFEDGYTFGSGTRLTVV.

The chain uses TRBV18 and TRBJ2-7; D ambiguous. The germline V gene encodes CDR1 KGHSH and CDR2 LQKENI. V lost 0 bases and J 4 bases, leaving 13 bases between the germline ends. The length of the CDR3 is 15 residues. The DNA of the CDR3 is TGTGCCAGCTCACCACCAGTCTCAGGCGAATACGAGCAGTACTTC. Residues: CASSPPVSGEYEQYF.

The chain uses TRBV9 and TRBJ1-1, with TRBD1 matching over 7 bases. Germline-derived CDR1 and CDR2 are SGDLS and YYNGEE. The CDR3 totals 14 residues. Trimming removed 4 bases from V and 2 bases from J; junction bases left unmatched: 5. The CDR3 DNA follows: TGTGCCAGCAGCTCGGCAGGGGGTAACACTGAAGCTTTCTTT. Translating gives CASSSAGGNTEAFF. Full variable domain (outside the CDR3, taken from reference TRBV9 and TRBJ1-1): DSGVTQTPKHLITATGQRVTLRCSPRSGDLSVYWYQQSLDQGLQFLIQYYNGEERAKGNILERFSAQQFPDLHSELNLSSLELGDSALYFCASSSAGGNTEAFFGQGTRLTVV.

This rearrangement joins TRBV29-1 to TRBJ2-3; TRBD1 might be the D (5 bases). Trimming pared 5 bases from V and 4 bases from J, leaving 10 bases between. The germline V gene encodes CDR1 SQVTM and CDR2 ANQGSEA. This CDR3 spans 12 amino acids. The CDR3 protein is CSVTSGSDTQYF. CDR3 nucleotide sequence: TGCAGCGTTACTTCAGGGTCAGATACGCAGTATTTT.

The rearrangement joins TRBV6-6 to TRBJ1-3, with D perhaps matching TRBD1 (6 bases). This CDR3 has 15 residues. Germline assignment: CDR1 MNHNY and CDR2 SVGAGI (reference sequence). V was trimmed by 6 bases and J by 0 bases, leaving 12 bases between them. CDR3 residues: CASSKQGHSGNTIYF. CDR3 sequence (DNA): TGTGCCAGCAGCAAACAGGGCCACTCTGGAAACACCATATATTTT.

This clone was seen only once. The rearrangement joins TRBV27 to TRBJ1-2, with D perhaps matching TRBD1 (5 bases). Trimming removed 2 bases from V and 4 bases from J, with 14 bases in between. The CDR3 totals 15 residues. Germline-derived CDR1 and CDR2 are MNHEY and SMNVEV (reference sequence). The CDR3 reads CASSLTVTDLYGYTF. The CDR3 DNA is TGTGCCAGCAGTTTAACTGTGACAGACCTCTATGGCTACACCTTC.